This T cell receptor (beta chain) emerged from a study of blood T cells in healthy people across ages. General study results and limits: Leaving the PBMCs unsorted stopped any conclusive comparison of naive versus antigen-experienced cells. Across the age range, TCR beta diversity per million T cells fell in a roughly linear way.

PCR was performed a second time for roughly 7 to 11 cycles using a sample-barcoded 5' primer and a J-beta primer mix. MiXCR, applied by TCRdb to the 5' RACE reads, yields one record per CDR3 protein. The sample holds about 650,000 distinct CDR3 sequences, 32% seen once. Notes on this clonotype: Antigen unknown. Compared with germline, one end of the junction differs, possibly owing to a read error.

The CDR3 contains 15 residues. Germline loops: CDR1 SSHAT, CDR2 FNYEAQ (reference sequence). Peripheral blood, about 10 milliliters per donor, was collected. This TCR was sampled from a woman of 80 years or more in good health. The chain recombines TRBV7-7 with TRBJ2-5; 12 bases are shared with TRBD2. The DNA matches TRBJ2-7 better at its end, which makes the J call doubtful. The sequenced sample was blood. CDR3 sequence reads: CASSLTSGSINEQYF. CDR3 sequence (DNA): TGTGCTAGCAGCTTGACTAGCGGGAGTATCAACGAGCAGTACTTC.